This T cell receptor (beta chain) was documented in a study of blood T cell repertoires in COVID-19. Study-level background: Sites across the United States, Italy and Spain contributed samples from acute and convalescent COVID-19. In each case, the material was cDNA or gDNA derived from T cells, B-cell-depleted T cells, or PBMCs.

Per the authors' pipeline: How many nucleated cells were present was estimated from reference gene primer amplification. Assay used: immunoSEQ multiplex PCR; TCRdb lists only in-frame clones, some missing. From that table come the V and J calls and clone size; the DNA was used to work out D and trimming. Of a few hundred thousand clones detected, about 88% appear once; the ten largest clones hold more than 2.5%. V shed 6 bases, J shed 5 bases, and the junction held 15 bases outside the gene matches. The CDR3 contains 16 residues. Germline V lookup: CDR1 SGHTA, CDR2 FQGNSA. The clonotype originates from a man aged 55 to 70 with acute or convalescent COVID-19. The chain is built from TRBV7-2 and TRBJ2-7; the match to TRBD2 covers 8 bases. Material: peripheral blood. This CDR3 is CASSFPPSGSIHEQYF. CDR3 sequence (DNA): TGTGCCAGCAGTTTCCCCCCTAGCGGGTCGATCCACGAGCAGTACTTC.